The T cell receptor beta chain described here comes from a study of T-cell memory formation after mild COVID-19. Study-level information: TCR clusters were mostly confined to one donor each. Study outcomes and limitations: The pre-infection memory compartment contained some responding clones, suggesting cross-reactive memory joined.

TCR alpha and TCR beta cDNA libraries carrying sample barcodes and UMIs were produced by 5'RACE using constant-segment primers. MiXCR, run by TCRdb on the 5' RACE reads, gives a single entry per CDR3 protein. Of roughly 150,000 distinct CDR3 sequences detected, about 14% appear once; the ten largest clones hold 13% to 15%. This CDR3 has 13 amino acids. Germline loops: CDR1 LGHNA, CDR2 YSLEER. V lost 1 base and J lost 6, with 7 bases in between. This clonotype was seen a handful of times. Its antigen is still unknown. This clonotype originated in an adult woman who had mild COVID-19 (a few samples of this study predate the infection). Cell type and time point are not known. The material sequenced was PBMCs or a T cell subset sorted from them (not recorded which). This chain uses TRBV4-3 with TRBJ2-1, with unresolved D. CDR3 in amino acids: CASSQGVVNEQFF. The CDR3 DNA reads TGCGCCAGCAGCCAAGGGGTAGTCAATGAGCAGTTCTTC.